This TCR beta chain derives from a study of T cell repertoires in cytomegalovirus infection. Whole-study context: Recently identified HLA-C-restricted CMV epitopes were among the peptides used. CMV infection plus the matching HLA type was flagged by public TCR beta signatures.

This clonotype was seen at least ten times. Its cognate antigen is unknown. One end of the junction is discordant with germline, which a read error may explain. The CDR3 is made up of 14 amino acids. Whole-study findings and limits: Pooled public TCR beta family frequency picked out CMV carriers with the relevant HLA.

Using its own MiXCR run on the reads, TCRdb lists one record per CDR3 protein. The sample has fewer than 1,000,000 distinct CDR3 sequences, around 32% seen once. The material was cultured CD8+ T cells from PBMCs, obtained from culture after CMV antigen stimulation. This chain links TRBV12-3 or TRBV12-4 with TRBJ1-5, with D possibly being TRBD1 (6 bases). The receptor was isolated from a human donor in good health (CMV status not recorded). Some clones in this sample may be carry-over from other donors' samples. The CDR3 loop reads CASSLGQGSQPQHF. CDR3 DNA sequence: TGTGCCAGCAGCTTAGGGCAGGGGAGTCAGCCCCAGCATTTT.